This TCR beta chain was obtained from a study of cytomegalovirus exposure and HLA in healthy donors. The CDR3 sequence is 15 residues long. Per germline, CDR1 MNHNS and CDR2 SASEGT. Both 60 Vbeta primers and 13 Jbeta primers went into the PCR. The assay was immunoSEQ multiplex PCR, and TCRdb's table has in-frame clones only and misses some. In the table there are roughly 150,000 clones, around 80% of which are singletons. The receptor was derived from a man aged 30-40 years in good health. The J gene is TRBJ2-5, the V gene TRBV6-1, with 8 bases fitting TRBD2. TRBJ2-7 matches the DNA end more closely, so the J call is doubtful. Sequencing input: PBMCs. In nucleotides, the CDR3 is TGTGCCAGCAGTGAAGGGGGGGGACTAGCCTACGAGCAGTACTTC. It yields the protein CASSEGGGLAYEQYF.